The 26 T cell receptor beta chains listed next were all sequenced from one sample in a study of T cells in women clearing cervical HPV infection. Clones were read by immunoSEQ multiplex PCR, and TCRdb kept only the in-frame ones, dropping some. This sample contains about 22,000 clones. Sequenced sample: blood buffy coat. These receptors were taken from a woman between 18 and 69 years old with a cervical HPV16 infection that either progressed to CIN3+ or cleared (not recorded which).

As regards this clone: The read terminates 3 residues ahead of where the CDR3 ends, so the germline J gene completes it. The J gene is TRBJ2-5, the V gene TRBV5-1, with D maybe TRBD2 (7 bases). The V gene's germline CDR1 is SGHRS and CDR2 YFSETQ. This CDR3 has 17 amino acids. Trimming took off 0 bases at V and 4 bases at J, with 19 bases between the two ends. This CDR3 reads CASSLEGGGAFGETQYF. The sequenced CDR3 bases are TGCGCCAGCAGCTTGGAGGGGGGGGGCGCTTTCGGAGAGACC.

Comments on this clone: With the read ending 3 residues before the CDR3 end, the germline J gene is used to fill in that end. The rearrangement joins TRBV18 to TRBJ1-4, with 7 bases that match TRBD1. This CDR3 has 15 amino acids. In germline, CDR1 is KGHSH, CDR2 LQKENI. The part of the CDR3 DNA that was read is TGTGCCAGCTCATTACAGGGGTTTGGGGCCAACGTA. Translation: CASSLQGFGANV. The whole CDR3 sequence is CASSLQGFGANVLFF.

The sequenced CDR3 bases are TGTGCCAGCTCGAGCGGGAGAAATGGGGAGACC. This sequence encodes CASSSGRNGET. The complete CDR3 sequence is CASSSGRNGETQYF. The rearrangement uses TRBV11-3 and TRBJ2-5; 8 nucleotides match TRBD2. The sequenced fragment ends 3 residues before the CDR3 boundary, so the rest is inferred from the germline J gene. Germline V lookup: CDR1 SGHNT, CDR2 YENEEA. The trim removed 8 bases at V and 5 bases at J, leaving 10 bases unmatched. The CDR3 is made up of 14 amino acids.

Details on this clone: The read terminates 3 residues ahead of where the CDR3 ends, so the germline J gene completes it. The chain joins TRBV12-3 or TRBV12-4 to TRBJ1-2; 10 bases are shared with TRBD1. CDR3 length: 14 amino acids. J gave up 7 bases and V 5 bases, and 7 bases lay outside the gene matches. This chain's CDR3 is CASSMTGGAFGYTF. The sequenced part of the CDR3 DNA is TGTGCCAGCAGTATGACAGGGGGCGCGTTTGGC.

CDR3 sequence reads: CASSATANTEAFF. The part of the CDR3 DNA that was read is TGTGCCAGCAGTGCGACAGCGAACACTGAA. This chain links TRBV6-4 with TRBJ1-1; D perhaps matches TRBD1 (5 bases). The read comes to an end 3 residues before the CDR3 does, leaving the germline J gene to fill in the end. Between the trimmed V and J ends, which lost 4 bases and 1 base, there was a span of 7 bases. Per the germline V gene, CDR1 is MRHNA and CDR2 is SNTAGT. The CDR3 runs 13 residues.

A word on this clone: The read ends 3 residues before the CDR3 terminus; that terminus is restored from the germline J gene. The V and J genes are TRBV20-1 and TRBJ2-4, with D perhaps TRBD1 (6 bases). CDR3 size: 17 residues. Trimming removed 5 bases from V and 0 bases from J, with 20 bases in between. Germline V gene data show CDR1 as DFQATT and CDR2 as SNEGSKA (reference sequence). Incomplete CDR3 DNA: TGCAGTGCTCAGCCATTCAGGGGACCCGAAGCCAAAAACATT. Encoded protein: CSAQPFRGPEAKNI. The whole CDR3 protein reads CSAQPFRGPEAKNIQYF.

A word on this clone: The DNA ends 3 residues before the CDR3 does, and the rest of the CDR3 is filled in from the germline J gene. The gene calls are TRBV19 and TRBJ1-1, with D unresolved. The V end was cut by 6 bases, the J end by 0 bases, with 8 bases between. This CDR3 spans 13 amino acids. CDR1 is LNHDA and CDR2 is SQIVND in the germline V gene (reference sequence). The sequenced part of the CDR3 DNA is TGTGCCAGTAGCAAGGGCGTGAACACTGAA. Translating it yields CASSKGVNTE. The complete CDR3 protein is CASSKGVNTEAFF.

For this clone: The sequenced fragment ends 3 residues before the CDR3 boundary, so the rest is inferred from the germline J gene. The rearrangement links TRBV19 to TRBJ2-1; TRBD1 or TRBD2 may be the D gene (6 bases each). The V end lost 3 bases, the J end lost 3 bases, and 15 bases lay between the germline ends. The CDR3 consists of 16 residues. Germline V gives CDR1 LNHDA, CDR2 SQIVND (reference sequence). CDR3 protein: CASSMIWRGIYNEQFF. The CDR3 DNA, read in part, is TGTGCCAGTAGTATGATATGGAGGGGGATCTACAATGAG.

In the case of this clone: The sequence runs out 3 residues before the end of the CDR3; the remainder is reconstructed from the germline J gene. This rearrangement joins TRBV19 to TRBJ1-1; a possible D gene is TRBD1 (6 bases). CDR3 length: 14 amino acids. Per germline, CDR1 LNHDA and CDR2 SQIVND (reference sequence). Trimming removed 5 bases from V and 6 bases from J, with 16 bases in between. The covered CDR3 bases are TGTGCCAGTAGTTATCGGACAGCTTTTCCTGAA. It specifies CASSYRTAFPE. The entire CDR3 is CASSYRTAFPEAFF.

As for this clone: Read sequence stops 3 residues before the CDR3 end, and the germline J gene provides the missing end. This chain links TRBV7-2 with TRBJ2-3, with a possible D match to TRBD2 (5 bases). The CDR3 contains 11 residues. Germline CDR1 SGHTA, CDR2 FQGNSA. The CDR3 reads CASSPGETQYF. CDR3 DNA (partial): TGTGCCAGCAGCCCCGGGGAGACG.

CDR3 amino acids: CASSSDSGTATGELFF. The DNA read from the CDR3 is TGTGCCAGCAGCTCAGATTCCGGGACAGCGACCGGGGAG. V and J are TRBV13 and TRBJ2-2; 7 nucleotides line up with TRBD1. Read coverage stops 3 residues before the CDR3 terminus; the germline J gene supplies the remainder. This CDR3 region has 16 residues. V lost 4 bases and J lost 5; bases outside the gene matches: 10. CDR1 PRHDT and CDR2 FYEKMQ come from the germline V gene (reference sequence).

Remarks on this clone: The read gets to within 3 residues of the CDR3 end, and the germline J gene fills in the rest. The genes are TRBV5-4 and TRBJ1-6, with no clear D. V was cut by 2 bases and J by 6 bases, with 3 bases left in between. Germline V lookup: CDR1 SGHNT, CDR2 YYREEE (reference sequence). The CDR3 spans 12 residues. The CDR3 sequence is CASSLGNSPLHF. The sequenced part of the CDR3 DNA is TGTGCCAGCAGCTTAGGTAATTCACCC.

Regarding this clone: The CDR3 end falls 3 residues outside the read, so it is completed with the germline J gene. This sequence joins TRBV5-6 and TRBJ1-2; 7 nucleotides match TRBD1. Germline V gives CDR1 SGHDT, CDR2 YYEEEE. The junction had 11 bases not matched to a gene; V was cut back by 4 bases and J by 5 bases. This CDR3 has 15 amino acids. Partial CDR3 DNA: TGTGCCAGCAGCCCTCCGGGACAGAATATTTATGGC. Translated, it gives CASSPPGQNIYG. The complete CDR3 sequence is CASSPPGQNIYGYTF.

Comments on this clone: The read ends 3 residues early relative to the CDR3; the germline J gene fills the gap. The chain has TRBV2 and TRBJ1-3; 8 bases agree with TRBD1. The V and J ends lost 4 bases and 0 bases, in that order; junction bases with no gene match: 5. The germline V gene encodes CDR1 SNHLY and CDR2 FYNNEI. CDR3 size: 16 residues. The DNA read from the CDR3 is TGTGCCAGCAGTGCCGGGACAGGTAACTCTGGAAACACC. It encodes CASSAGTGNSGNT. In full, the CDR3 reads CASSAGTGNSGNTIYF. The whole variable domain, remainder taken from reference TRBV2 and TRBJ1-3, is EPEVTQTPSHQVTQMGQEVILRCVPISNHLYFYWYRQILGQKVEFLVSFYNNEISEKSEIFDDQFSVERPDGSNFTLKIRSTKLEDSAMYFCASSAGTGNSGNTIYFGEGSWLTVV.

With regard to this clone: Read sequence stops 3 residues before the CDR3 end, and the germline J gene provides the missing end. The genes are TRBV4-1 and TRBJ1-4, with TRBD1 as a possible D gene (5 bases). The ends were cut back, 6 bases at V and 4 bases at J, with 15 bases in the middle. The CDR3 loop spans 15 amino acids. CDR1 and CDR2 from the germline V gene are MGHRA and YSYEKL. The sequenced part of the CDR3 DNA is TGCGCCAGCAGATCCGCGGCAGGGTATAATGAAAAA. Amino acid sequence: CASRSAAGYNEK. The whole CDR3 protein reads CASRSAAGYNEKLFF.

Turning to this clone: The sequence runs out 3 residues before the end of the CDR3; the remainder is reconstructed from the germline J gene. The chain recombines TRBV7-2 with TRBJ1-2, with TRBD1 as a possible D gene (6 bases). Germline V lookup: CDR1 SGHTA, CDR2 FQGNSA. The CDR3 length is 14 residues. V lost 6 bases and J 4 bases, leaving 15 bases between the germline ends. The covered CDR3 bases are TGTGCCAGCAGTCACGGGGGGGCGCGCTATGGC. Amino acids: CASSHGGARYG. The CDR3 reads in full as CASSHGGARYGYTF.

To note about this clone: The read terminates 3 residues before the CDR3 end, so the remaining end is supplied by the germline J gene. The chain joins TRBV7-8 to TRBJ1-6; D is perhaps TRBD1 (5 bases). The germline V gene has CDR1 SGHVS and CDR2 FQNEAQ. Trimming took off 5 bases at V and 1 base at J, with 9 bases between the two ends. The CDR3 runs to 15 residues. CDR3 region: CASSRWTSYNSPLHF. The CDR3 bases that were read are TGTGCCAGCAGCCGCTGGACATCCTATAATTCACCC.

Note on this clone: The sequenced fragment ends 3 residues before the CDR3 boundary, so the rest is inferred from the germline J gene. This chain connects TRBV28 to TRBJ1-5; unclear D gene. The CDR3 is made up of 12 amino acids. Germline V gives CDR1 MDHEN, CDR2 SYDVKM. Trimming removed 7 bases at V and 0 bases at J, with 4 bases between. CDR3 sequence: CASKVSNQPQHF. The covered CDR3 bases are TGTGCCAGCAAGGTTAGCAATCAGCCC.

Details on this clone: The observed sequence ends 3 residues before the CDR3 terminus, with the missing tail filled in from the germline J gene. The rearrangement joins TRBV7-8 to TRBJ2-1; 9 nucleotides line up with TRBD2. The junction had 12 bases not matched to a gene; V was cut back by 5 bases and J by 7 bases. CDR3 length equals 16 residues. Germline-derived CDR1 and CDR2 are SGHVS and FQNEAQ. Incomplete CDR3 DNA: TGTGCCAGCAGCAGCGGGGGGCTAGCGGGGTGGAATGAG. Amino acid sequence: CASSSGGLAGWNE. The whole CDR3 reads CASSSGGLAGWNEQFF.

As regards this clone: The read finishes 3 residues shy of the CDR3 end, and the germline J gene is used to complete it. The genes are TRBV5-1 and TRBJ2-3; 7 bases match TRBD2. CDR1 SGHRS and CDR2 YFSETQ come from the germline V gene. The length of the CDR3 is 15 residues. The ends lost 4 bases at V and 2 bases at J; junction bases unmatched: 7. Partial CDR3 DNA: TGCGCCAGCAGCCCCTTAGCGGGCGACACAGATACG. This codes for CASSPLAGDTDT. The full CDR3 protein reads CASSPLAGDTDTQYF.

As to this clone: The read comes to an end 3 residues before the CDR3 does, leaving the germline J gene to fill in the end. The chain employs TRBV12-3 or TRBV12-4 and TRBJ1-4; 9 bases map to TRBD1. The trim removed 5 bases at V and 8 bases at J, leaving 9 bases unmatched. This CDR3 is built from 15 residues. The CDR3 sequence: CASSLTGTGNEKLFF. CDR3 DNA, as far as it was read: TGTGCCAGCAGTCTGACCGGGACAGGGAACGAAAAA.

For this clone: The CDR3 end falls 3 residues outside the read, so it is completed with the germline J gene. The chain links TRBV11-3 to TRBJ2-5, with 7 positions matching TRBD2. This CDR3 comprises 14 residues. V shed 3 bases and J 7 bases; nucleotides not matched to a gene: 8. The germline gives CDR1 SGHNT, CDR2 YENEEA. The CDR3 loop is CASSFGGGLSTQYF. Partial CDR3 DNA: TGTGCCAGCAGCTTTGGGGGGGGACTGTCGACC. The full variable domain, in which reference TRBV11-3 and TRBJ2-5 provide the parts outside the CDR3, is EAGVVQSPRYKIIEKKQPVAFWCNPISGHNTLYWYLQNLGQGPELLIRYENEEAVDDSQLPKDRFSAERLKGVDSTLKIQPAELGDSAVYLCASSFGGGLSTQYFGPGTRLLVL.

Concerning this clone: Sequencing ends 3 residues short of the CDR3 end; the germline J gene provides the rest. This chain joins TRBV19 and TRBJ2-2; the D is unclear. Per the germline V gene, CDR1 is LNHDA and CDR2 is SQIVND (reference sequence). V lost 1 base and J 5 bases, leaving 11 bases between the germline ends. CDR3 length: 15 amino acids. The CDR3 is CASSIGSAFTGELFF. The CDR3 bases that were read are TGTGCCAGTAGTATAGGTTCAGCGTTTACCGGGGAG.

Comment on this clone: The CDR3 is cut off 3 residues early in the read; its end comes from the germline J gene. The chain joins TRBV19 to TRBJ1-2, with 8 bases that match TRBD1. V gave up 5 bases and J gave up 5 bases; unmatched junction bases: 13. The germline CDR1 and CDR2 sequences are LNHDA and SQIVND (reference sequence). CDR3 size: 16 residues. Incomplete CDR3 DNA: TGTGCCAGTAGTGAACTCCGGGACAGGCGGTTTTATGGC. Its protein is CASSELRDRRFYG. The whole CDR3 region reads CASSELRDRRFYGYTF. The full variable domain, in which reference TRBV19 and TRBJ1-2 provide the parts outside the CDR3, is DGGITQSPKYLFRKEGQNVTLSCEQNLNHDAMYWYRQDPGQGLRLIYYSQIVNDFQKGDIAEGYSVSREKKESFPLTVTSAQKNPTAFYLCASSELRDRRFYGYTFGSGTRLTVV.

Turning to this clone: The read ends 3 residues before the CDR3 terminus; that terminus is restored from the germline J gene. The chain uses TRBV18 and TRBJ1-5; D unresolved. The germline V gene has CDR1 KGHSH and CDR2 LQKENI. The CDR3 is 14 residues long. V shed 6 bases and J shed 7 bases, with 16 bases lying between them. The CDR3 sequence is CASSPISGYQPQHF. The covered CDR3 bases are TGTGCCAGCTCGCCTATTTCCGGGTACCAGCCC.

On this clone: The read finishes 3 residues shy of the CDR3 end, and the germline J gene is used to complete it. V usage is TRBV7-9 and J usage is TRBJ1-2; D may be TRBD1 (5 bases). The CDR3 is made up of 15 amino acids. The germline V gene has CDR1 SEHNR and CDR2 FQNEAQ (reference sequence). V was pared by 1 base and J by 4 bases, with 13 bases between. The CDR3 DNA, read in part, is TGTGCCAGCAGCTTAGGGGCAGGGAGTCCCTATGGC. Translated, it gives CASSLGAGSPYG. The whole CDR3 protein reads CASSLGAGSPYGYTF.